A selection of T cell receptor beta chains follows, all from one sample in a study of blood T cells in healthy people across ages. One entry per CDR3 protein, called by TCRdb with MiXCR from the 5' RACE reads. The repertoire holds about 1.1 million distinct CDR3 sequences, with about two fifths as singletons. Sequenced input: blood. Receptor source: a man between 18 and 29 years old in good health. CDR3s include the opening cysteine and the closing phenylalanine or tryptophan. Each record gives: clone size, V gene, J gene, D gene, CDR3 protein, CDR3 DNA. D genes are given only for firm matches. Clone size, where shown, is once, few, many, or a class for clones that have expanded.

abundance: few
v_gene: TRBV5-6
j_gene: TRBJ1-2
d_gene: -
CDR3aa: CASSSGRGCGYTF
CDR3nt: TGTGCCAGCAGCAGCGGTCGGGGGTGTGGCTACACCTTC

abundance: -
v_gene: TRBV6-6
j_gene: TRBJ1-2
d_gene: TRBD1
CDR3aa: CASSTQGGTNYGYTF
CDR3nt: TGTGCCAGCAGCACACAGGGGGGAACTAACTATGGCTACACCTTC

abundance: -
v_gene: TRBV20-1
j_gene: TRBJ2-1
d_gene: TRBD1
CDR3aa: CSASMLQGQNYNEQFF
CDR3nt: TGCAGTGCTAGTATGCTACAGGGACAGAACTACAATGAGCAGTTCTTC

abundance: -
v_gene: TRBV7-9
j_gene: TRBJ2-2
d_gene: TRBD1
CDR3aa: CASSLAKTGKQITGELFF
CDR3nt: TGTGCCAGCAGCTTAGCCAAGACAGGGAAGCAAATAACCGGGGAGCTGTTTTTT

abundance: -
v_gene: TRBV29-1
j_gene: TRBJ2-7
d_gene: -
CDR3aa: CSVAGTALYEQYF
CDR3nt: TGCAGCGTAGCCGGGACGGCCCTCTACGAGCAGTACTTC

abundance: many
v_gene: TRBV4-2
j_gene: TRBJ2-1
d_gene: -
CDR3aa: CASSQEGGYNEQFF
CDR3nt: TGTGCCAGCAGCCAAGAGGGGGGATACAATGAGCAGTTCTTC

abundance: few
v_gene: TRBV29-1
j_gene: TRBJ2-1
d_gene: -
CDR3aa: CSVDGLTPHNEQFF
CDR3nt: TGCAGCGTTGATGGGCTTACCCCTCACAATGAGCAGTTCTTC

abundance: -
v_gene: TRBV9
j_gene: TRBJ1-1
d_gene: -
CDR3aa: CASSVAWGTEAFF
CDR3nt: TGTGCCAGCAGCGTAGCTTGGGGCACTGAAGCTTTCTTT

abundance: many
v_gene: TRBV7-9
j_gene: TRBJ1-2
d_gene: -
CDR3aa: CASSVVSGTSNYGYTF
CDR3nt: TGTGCCAGCAGCGTAGTCTCGGGGACCTCTAACTATGGCTACACCTTC

abundance: few
v_gene: TRBV12-3/TRBV12-4
j_gene: TRBJ2-1
d_gene: -
CDR3aa: CASSFGIREQFF
CDR3nt: TGTGCCAGCAGTTTCGGCATCCGGGAGCAGTTCTTC

abundance: few
v_gene: TRBV12-3/TRBV12-4
j_gene: TRBJ2-3
d_gene: -
CDR3aa: CASSSLRQFSTDTQYF
CDR3nt: TGTGCCAGCAGTTCCCTAAGACAGTTTTCCACAGATACGCAGTATTTT

abundance: -
v_gene: TRBV2
j_gene: TRBJ2-5
d_gene: -
CDR3aa: CASGGDRETQYF
CDR3nt: TGTGCCAGCGGAGGGGATCGGGAGACCCAGTACTTC

abundance: -
v_gene: TRBV9
j_gene: TRBJ2-2
d_gene: -
CDR3aa: CASSVGRGIGELFF
CDR3nt: TGTGCCAGCAGCGTAGGGAGAGGCATCGGGGAGCTGTTTTTT

abundance: -
v_gene: TRBV27
j_gene: TRBJ2-1
d_gene: TRBD1
CDR3aa: CASRADRVAYNEQFF
CDR3nt: TGTGCCAGCAGGGCGGACAGGGTAGCCTACAATGAGCAGTTCTTC

abundance: once
v_gene: TRBV10-3
j_gene: TRBJ1-1
d_gene: TRBD1
CDR3aa: CAISVDRGVITEAFF
CDR3nt: TGTGCCATCAGTGTTGACAGGGGAGTGATAACTGAAGCTTTCTTT

abundance: few
v_gene: TRBV9
j_gene: TRBJ2-5
d_gene: TRBD2
CDR3aa: CASSVGLAGSQETQYF
CDR3nt: TGTGCCAGCAGCGTGGGACTAGCGGGGTCCCAAGAGACCCAGTACTTC

abundance: once
v_gene: TRBV9
j_gene: TRBJ2-5
d_gene: TRBD2
CDR3aa: CASSASGGPYNEQYF
CDR3nt: TGTGCCAGCAGCGCAAGCGGGGGGCCGTACAATGAGCAGTACTTC

abundance: -
v_gene: TRBV7-2
j_gene: TRBJ1-1
d_gene: TRBD1
CDR3aa: CASRVDRDTEAFF
CDR3nt: TGTGCCAGCAGGGTTGACAGGGACACTGAAGCTTTCTTT

abundance: -
v_gene: TRBV6-5
j_gene: TRBJ1-1
d_gene: TRBD1
CDR3aa: CASSYGTENEAFF
CDR3nt: TGTGCCAGCAGTTACGGGACAGAAAACGAAGCTTTCTTT

abundance: -
v_gene: TRBV7-2
j_gene: TRBJ2-7
d_gene: TRBD2
CDR3aa: CASSLVSGGAYNEQYF
CDR3nt: TGTGCCAGCAGCTTAGTTAGCGGGGGGGCTTACAATGAGCAGTACTTC

abundance: -
v_gene: TRBV20-1
j_gene: TRBJ2-1
d_gene: -
CDR3aa: CSARAMGKRGDEQFF
CDR3nt: TGCAGTGCTAGAGCCATGGGTAAGCGAGGGGATGAGCAGTTCTTC

abundance: once
v_gene: TRBV4-1
j_gene: TRBJ1-5
d_gene: -
CDR3aa: CASSQVFREGNQPQHF
CDR3nt: TGCGCCAGCAGCCAAGTATTCAGGGAGGGCAATCAGCCCCAGCATTTT

abundance: -
v_gene: TRBV18
j_gene: TRBJ2-5
d_gene: -
CDR3aa: CASSPYLDWEKETQYF
CDR3nt: TGTGCCAGCTCACCGTATCTGGACTGGGAAAAAGAGACCCAGTACTTC

abundance: -
v_gene: TRBV20-1
j_gene: TRBJ1-4
d_gene: TRBD1
CDR3aa: CGAGTGGGEKLFF
CDR3nt: TGCGGTGCTGGTACAGGGGGCGGTGAAAAACTGTTTTTT

abundance: -
v_gene: TRBV20-1
j_gene: TRBJ2-7
d_gene: -
CDR3aa: CSAQRQASTYNEQYF
CDR3nt: TGCAGTGCCCAACGGCAGGCTAGCACCTACAATGAGCAGTACTTC

abundance: -
v_gene: TRBV24-1
j_gene: TRBJ2-5
d_gene: -
CDR3aa: CATSGPGTNVETQYF
CDR3nt: TGTGCCACCAGTGGACCGGGAACCAATGTGGAGACCCAGTACTTC

abundance: -
v_gene: TRBV12-5
j_gene: TRBJ1-5
d_gene: TRBD1
CDR3aa: CASGWGDSRLRQPQHF
CDR3nt: TGTGCTAGTGGTTGGGGGGACAGCAGGTTGCGGCAGCCCCAGCATTTT

abundance: -
v_gene: TRBV7-9
j_gene: TRBJ1-2
d_gene: -
CDR3aa: CASSLEQPYGYTF
CDR3nt: TGTGCCAGCAGCTTAGAACAGCCATATGGCTACACCTTC

abundance: few
v_gene: TRBV6-1
j_gene: TRBJ1-1
d_gene: -
CDR3aa: CASSATQGLRVWTEAFF
CDR3nt: TGTGCCAGCAGTGCAACCCAGGGGCTGCGCGTTTGGACTGAAGCTTTCTTT

abundance: few
v_gene: TRBV5-1
j_gene: TRBJ2-1
d_gene: -
CDR3aa: CASSLGWESYNEQFF
CDR3nt: TGCGCCAGCAGCCTTGGCTGGGAATCCTACAATGAGCAGTTCTTC

abundance: -
v_gene: TRBV7-2
j_gene: TRBJ1-1
d_gene: TRBD1
CDR3aa: CASSLRTGGDSNTEAFF
CDR3nt: TGTGCCAGCAGCTTAAGGACAGGGGGCGACTCGAACACTGAAGCTTTCTTT

abundance: few
v_gene: TRBV7-8
j_gene: TRBJ1-1
d_gene: -
CDR3aa: CASSIGTSVNTEAFF
CDR3nt: TGTGCCAGCAGCATCGGAACGAGTGTGAACACTGAAGCTTTCTTT

abundance: few
v_gene: TRBV4-2
j_gene: TRBJ1-2
d_gene: -
CDR3aa: CASSQDERAYGYTF
CDR3nt: TGTGCCAGCAGCCAAGATGAAAGGGCTTATGGCTACACCTTC

abundance: once
v_gene: TRBV7-9
j_gene: TRBJ2-7
d_gene: TRBD2
CDR3aa: CASLGGAGSYNEQYF
CDR3nt: TGTGCCAGCTTGGGAGGGGCAGGATCCTACAATGAGCAGTACTTC

abundance: few
v_gene: TRBV2
j_gene: TRBJ2-5
d_gene: TRBD1
CDR3aa: CASRDRVYNEQYF
CDR3nt: TGTGCCAGCAGGGACAGGGTTTACAATGAGCAGTACTTC

abundance: once
v_gene: TRBV4-1
j_gene: TRBJ2-2
d_gene: TRBD2
CDR3aa: CASSQDRPSGGEYTGELFF
CDR3nt: TGCGCCAGCAGCCAAGATAGGCCTAGCGGGGGGGAGTACACCGGGGAGCTGTTTTTT

abundance: few
v_gene: TRBV27
j_gene: TRBJ1-2
d_gene: -
CDR3aa: CASSLFGTVTSYGYTF
CDR3nt: TGTGCCAGCAGTTTATTTGGGACGGTAACCTCCTATGGCTACACCTTC

abundance: -
v_gene: TRBV12-3/TRBV12-4
j_gene: TRBJ2-3
d_gene: -
CDR3aa: CASSRYLRTDGTDTQYF
CDR3nt: TGTGCCAGCAGCAGATACTTACGGACCGACGGCACAGATACGCAGTATTTT

abundance: -
v_gene: TRBV6-2/TRBV6-3
j_gene: TRBJ2-7
d_gene: -
CDR3aa: CASSGQLAYEQYF
CDR3nt: TGTGCCAGCAGTGGACAGCTTGCCTACGAGCAGTACTTC

abundance: -
v_gene: TRBV16
j_gene: TRBJ1-5
d_gene: -
CDR3aa: CASSQSYGSNQPQHF
CDR3nt: TGTGCCAGCAGCCAATCGTACGGTAGCAATCAGCCCCAGCATTTT

abundance: -
v_gene: TRBV20-1
j_gene: TRBJ1-5
d_gene: -
CDR3aa: CSARDSAGNSNQPQHF
CDR3nt: TGCAGTGCTAGAGATAGCGCAGGGAATAGCAATCAGCCCCAGCATTTT

abundance: -
v_gene: TRBV6-2/TRBV6-3
j_gene: TRBJ1-5
d_gene: -
CDR3aa: CASSYSRRAEGQPQHF
CDR3nt: TGTGCCAGCAGTTACTCGAGAAGGGCGGAGGGTCAGCCCCAGCATTTT

abundance: once
v_gene: TRBV12-3/TRBV12-4
j_gene: TRBJ2-1
d_gene: -
CDR3aa: CTSSFGGAGTKQFF
CDR3nt: TGTACCAGCAGTTTTGGAGGCGCCGGAACAAAGCAGTTCTTC

abundance: -
v_gene: TRBV12-3/TRBV12-4
j_gene: TRBJ1-1
d_gene: -
CDR3aa: CASSLAGWAGGAAFF
CDR3nt: TGTGCCAGCAGTTTAGCAGGCTGGGCCGGGGGTGCAGCTTTCTTT

abundance: -
v_gene: TRBV20-1
j_gene: TRBJ1-2
d_gene: TRBD1
CDR3aa: CSARRTGTGEAEGYTF
CDR3nt: TGCAGTGCTAGGCGTACCGGGACAGGGGAAGCAGAGGGCTACACCTTC